This section outlines one TCR beta chain sequence together with its context. Clones were sequenced by immunoSEQ multiplex PCR, and TCRdb holds only the in-frame ones, with some missing. The sample records about 69,000 clones, over 75% being singletons. Deletions cut 4 bases from V and 3 bases from J, with 10 bases between. The CDR3 is made up of 13 amino acids. Germline V gene lookup returns CDR1 MNHEY and CDR2 SMNVEV (reference sequence). The data stem from a study of technical replicates of blood from a handful of donors. The sample taken for sequencing was PBMCs. This sequence joins TRBV27 and TRBJ2-7, with D perhaps matching TRBD1 (5 bases). This clonotype was obtained from a human donor in good health. Some clones in this sample may be carry-over from other donors' samples. The CDR3: CASSWGDNYEQYF. DNA for the CDR3: TGTGCCAGCAGTTGGGGCGACAACTACGAGCAGTACTTC.